Here is one T cell receptor beta chain with its context. The germline V and J ends were trimmed by 7 bases and 7 bases, with 19 bases remaining between them. The CDR3 is 15 residues long. Germline V gives CDR1 SEHNR, CDR2 FQNEAQ (reference sequence). The source of the sample is a study of T cells after yellow fever vaccination. TCRdb called the 5' RACE reads again in MiXCR, with one record for every CDR3 protein. The table records roughly 400,000 distinct CDR3 sequences, 18% of them present only once. This specimen was PBMCs, taken before the yellow fever booster vaccination. This clonotype was sampled from a man in his late teens or twenties who received the YFV17D yellow fever vaccine. The V and J genes are TRBV7-9 and TRBJ2-2; perhaps TRBD2 as D (7 bases). The CDR3 bases are TGTGCCAGCATCTCCCCTCGGGGGGCGCTCGGGGAGCTGTTTTTT. Protein sequence: CASISPRGALGELFF.